The TCR beta chain described here comes from a study of vaccination and CD4 T cells after COVID-19. Study in general: Convalescent persons amounted to six males plus four females, two of whom were Hispanic. Post-COVID samples had a sampling time that fell a median roughly 100 days after diagnosis (range 35 to 161). Blood was drawn a median 72 days post second dose, range 14 to 241.

CD4+ T cells that had been cultured provided DNA sequenced with the Oncomine TCR Beta short-read assay. TCRdb processed the PCR reads anew with MiXCR; each CDR3 protein has one entry. The data contain some 15,000 distinct CDR3 sequences, roughly 50% of them singletons. This sample's treatment: approximately nine-day PBMC culture with coronavirus spike peptide pools or control peptides (ViraFEST assay). Once peptide pools had expanded antigen-specific T cells, ViraFEST sequenced TCRs. Worth noting for this clonotype: Its antigen is still unknown.

This TCR was sampled from a human donor who had recovered from COVID-19. Sample: CD4+ T cells from blood, cultured in vitro.

CDR3 in amino acids: CASSSGHQREQYF. In DNA form, the CDR3 reads TGTGCCAGCAGCTCGGGACATCAACGCGAGCAGTACTTC. The chain recombines TRBV7-8 with TRBJ2-7; tentatively, D is TRBD1 (6 bases). V lost 4 bases and J lost 6, with 13 bases in between. CDR1 and CDR2 (germline): SGHVS, FQNEAQ. The CDR3 has 13 amino acids.